The 31 T cell receptor beta chains given below trace back to one sample, sequenced in a study of tumor-infiltrating lymphocytes in primary liver carcinoma (dated by TCRdb to 2015 to 2018). Total RNA and DNA were co-extracted without cell sorting from around 20-30 mg of bulk tissue using the AllPrep DNA/RNA mini kit. TCRdb shows the sequencer as Illumina HiSeq 2500. TCRbeta-specific cDNA was reverse-transcribed from around 0.45 ug total RNA using a constant-region primer and ProtoScript II reverse transcriptase. The TCRbeta libraries were prepared through three rounds of nested multiplex PCR following a slightly modified ARM-PCR procedure. Each of the first two PCR rounds ran for approximately 10 cycles using multiplex TRBV1-TRBV30 forward primers together with a Cbeta reverse primer. TCRdb handled the public reads itself, with Q25 trimming in fastp and clone calling in MiXCR, and kept productive beta chains. Rows matching on CDR3 protein sequence are summarized as one entry with the most common DNA and genes. The sample table contains 100,000 or so distinct CDR3 sequences; only one count was recorded for roughly 80% of them. The leading ten clones occupy around 21% of the sample.

Sequencing was performed on liver tumor tissue from sampling region 3. Explained via the paper, the cell subset or site label denotes: tumor region T3, left-lateral pole. The receptors come from a man aged 35 to 55 with primary liver carcinoma and hepatitis B virus infection.

Comment on this clonotype: The junction departs from germline at one end; a sequencing error may be responsible. The V gene is TRBV11-2, the J gene TRBJ2-5; D is uncertain. The length of the CDR3 is 15 residues. Germline CDR1 is SGHAT and CDR2 is FQNNGV. CDR3 sequence reads: CASSPVGLLPETQYF. The CDR3 coding sequence is TGTGCCAGTAGCCCCGTCGGGCTACTCCCAGAGACCCAGTACTTT.

In regard to this clonotype: One junction end does not reproduce the germline sequence, and a read error may be involved. J is TRBJ2-3 and V is TRBV11-2; 7 nucleotides agree with TRBD2. This CDR3 has 17 amino acids. Germline V gene data show CDR1 as SGHAT and CDR2 as FQNNGV. The CDR3: CASSLYPGETSTDTQYF. The CDR3 DNA is TGTGCCAGCAGCTTGTATCCGGGGGAGACTAGCACTGATACGCAGTATTTT.

The chain has TRBV6-1 and TRBJ2-7; D is unclear. Trimming removed 3 bases from V and 6 bases from J, with 15 bases in between. The CDR3 consists of 14 residues. CDR1 and CDR2 from the germline V gene are MNHNS and SASEGT. CDR3 loop: CASSDGRLSCEQYF. The DNA of the CDR3 is TGTGCCAGCAGTGACGGCCGGTTGAGCTGCGAGCAGTACTTC.

For this clonotype: One end of the junction varies from germline; a read error may be responsible. This chain joins TRBV4-3 and TRBJ2-5; TRBD2 is a possible D gene (6 bases). The CDR3 extends over 15 amino acids. In germline, CDR1 is LGHNA, CDR2 YSLEER. The CDR3 DNA reads as TGCACCAGCAGCCAATATCTAGCGCAGGAAGAGACCCAGTACTTC. As protein: CTSSQYLAQEETQYF.

Remarks on this clonotype: A much larger clonotype is one base distant, so this may be a read error. V usage is TRBV24-1 and J usage is TRBJ1-5; D is ambiguous. V lost 5 bases and J lost 0, with 7 bases in between. Germline-derived CDR1 and CDR2 are KGHDR and SFDVKD. This CDR3 region has 14 residues. The CDR3 DNA reads as TGTGCCACCAGTGGTGTATATAGCAATCAGCCCCAGCATTTT. It yields the protein CATSGVYSNQPQHF.

As regards this clonotype: A junction end diverges from the germline sequence, so it may reflect a read error. This sequence joins TRBV29-1 and TRBJ2-3; tentative D call: TRBD2 (5 bases). This CDR3 has 14 residues. Germline CDR1 is SQVTM and CDR2 is ANQGSEA. DNA for the CDR3: TGCGGCGTTGGAGCGGTGGGAACGGGGGATACGCAGTATTTT. Translating it yields CGVGAVGTGDTQYF.

This clonotype was observed at least ten times. The germline gene is not matched at one end of the junction; a read error may be the cause. The V call is TRBV10-2, the J call TRBJ2-1; tentatively, D is TRBD1 or TRBD2 (5 bases each). The germline gives CDR1 WSHSY, CDR2 SAAADI. This CDR3 has 12 amino acids. The CDR3 here is CASSESTRGQGF. The DNA of the CDR3 is TGCGCCAGCAGTGAGTCGACTCGGGGTCAGGGCTTC.

The V call is TRBV29-1, the J call TRBJ2-1; 8 positions match TRBD1. Germline values: CDR1 SQVTM, CDR2 ANQGSEA. The ends lost 3 bases at V and 7 bases at J; junction bases unmatched: 5. This CDR3 comprises 13 residues. CDR3 bases: TGCAGCGTTGACCGTAGACAGGGGAATGAGCAGTTCTTC. It specifies CSVDRRQGNEQFF.

Note on this clonotype: The junction departs from the called germline gene at one end, perhaps through a read error. V usage is TRBV11-1 and J usage is TRBJ2-4, with a tentative D call TRBD2 (6 bases). The CDR3 runs 17 residues. Per germline, CDR1 SGHAT and CDR2 FQDESV (reference sequence). CDR3 coding DNA: TGTGCCAGCAGCTTTCTCGGGACTTGCGGGATCAAAAACGTTCAGTACTTC. Translating it yields CASSFLGTCGIKNVQYF.

This chain connects TRBV4-1 to TRBJ2-7; D remains ambiguous. The CDR3 is 15 residues long. Germline CDR1 MGHRA, CDR2 YSYEKL. CDR3 DNA sequence: TGCGTCAACTGCCAAGTCGGGCCCAACTCCTACGAGCAGTACTTC. Translated, it gives CVNCQVGPNSYEQYF.

By frequency in the sample, this clonotype is medium-sized. The V gene is TRBV4-2, the J gene TRBJ2-2; TRBD2 matches 10 bases. The length of the CDR3 is 17 residues. Unmatched junction bases numbered 9, after V lost 1 base and J lost 7 bases. CDR1 LGHNA and CDR2 YNFKEQ come from the germline V gene. The CDR3 reads CASSQGGLAGDFGELFF. The CDR3 nucleotides are TGTGCCAGCAGCCAAGGGGGCCTAGCGGGAGATTTCGGGGAGCTGTTTTTT.

This clonotype is medium-sized by share. The V and J genes are TRBV6-2 or TRBV6-3 and TRBJ2-5; 13 nucleotides match TRBD2. From germline, CDR1 is MNHEY and CDR2 SVGEGT. Trimming at V came to 6 bases and at J to 5 bases, leaving 15 bases not matched to a gene. The CDR3 is 18 amino acids. This chain's CDR3 is CASSPTRRTSGRRETQYF. DNA of the CDR3: TGTGCCAGCAGCCCTACCCGTCGGACTAGCGGGAGAAGGGAGACCCAGTACTTC.

Concerning this clonotype: A read error is likely, as this CDR3 ends without the conserved phenylalanine or tryptophan. No DNA is shown, since the ends of the CDR3 on it are uncertain; the CDR3 is the one TCRdb lists. The rearrangement links TRBV5-1 to TRBJ2-7; the D call TRBD2 from the table was never checked on the DNA. The CDR3 has 18 amino acids, counting both end residues. The germline gives CDR1 SGHRS, CDR2 YFSETQ. The CDR3 region is CVSSFRTSVTGGSYEHYY.

With respect to this clonotype: The junction and the germline gene differ at one end; a read error may be behind it. The rearrangement joins TRBV5-4 to TRBJ2-5, with D perhaps TRBD2 (7 bases). Looked up from germline, CDR1 is SGHNT and CDR2 is YYREEE (reference sequence). This CDR3 has 15 amino acids. CDR3 sequence (DNA): TGTGCCAGCCGAAAGGGGGGGAGGGGCGAGGAGACCGAGTACTTC. Amino acid sequence: CASRKGGRGEETEYF.

Points on this clonotype: The junction does not match germline at one end; this may be a read error. The genes are TRBV24-1 and TRBJ1-1; D is unclear. Germline V lookup: CDR1 KGHDR, CDR2 SFDVKD. This CDR3 spans 13 amino acids. CDR3: CATMGNPNIEAFF. Written as DNA, the CDR3 is TGTGCCACCATGGGTAACCCAAACATTGAAGCTTTCTTT.

For this clonotype: One junction end disagrees with the germline gene, perhaps due to a read error. This rearrangement joins TRBV6-1 to TRBJ1-1; D may be TRBD1 (5 bases). CDR1 is MNHNS, CDR2 SASEGT, per germline. This CDR3 comprises 13 residues. This chain's CDR3 is CTSSRVRDTEAFF. Here the CDR3 DNA reads TGTACCAGCAGCAGGGTCCGGGACACTGAAGCTTTCTTT.

Turning to this clonotype: The junction departs from germline at one end; a sequencing error may be responsible. This chain links TRBV6-2 or TRBV6-3 with TRBJ1-2; D perhaps matches TRBD1 (6 bases). This CDR3 has 16 amino acids. CDR1 and CDR2 from the germline V gene are MNHEY and SVGEGT. CDR3 in DNA: TGTGGCAGCAGTTATTTCCCGGACAGTCTTCTATTAGGCTACACCTTC. Its protein product is CGSSYFPDSLLLGYTF.

The V gene is TRBV5-1, the J gene TRBJ2-1, with D possibly being TRBD2 (6 bases). Germline CDR1 reads SGHRS; CDR2 reads YFSETQ. The CDR3 runs to 13 residues. In DNA, the CDR3 is TGCGCTATCAGCTCGACGGGACTGGCTGAGCAGTTCTTC. This translates into CAISSTGLAEQFF.

This clonotype was counted between two and nine times. This may be a read error, as it is one base from a much larger clone. This rearrangement joins TRBV5-1 to TRBJ1-2; D gene unclear. Per germline, CDR1 SGHRS and CDR2 YFSETQ. This CDR3 region has 13 residues. This CDR3 reads CASSLEANYDYTF. CDR3 sequence (DNA): TGCGCCAGCAGCTTGGAAGCAAACTATGACTACACCTTC. Full variable domain (missing parts from reference TRBV5-1 and TRBJ1-2): KAGVTQTPRYLIKTRGQQVTLSCSPISGHRSVSWYQQTPGQGLQFLFEYFSETQRNKGNFPGRFSGRQFSNSRSEMNVSTLELGDSALYLCASSLEANYDYTFGSGTRLTVV.

Comment on this clonotype: Germline and junction disagree at one end, which may indicate a read error. This rearrangement joins TRBV12-3 or TRBV12-4 to TRBJ2-2; D is perhaps TRBD1 (6 bases). The CDR3 extends over 15 amino acids. The CDR3 region is CVSRDRQEATGELFF. CDR3 in DNA: TGTGTCAGCAGGGATCGACAGGAGGCCACCGGGGAGTTGTTTTTT.

As to this clonotype: The CDR3 does not close with the conserved phenylalanine or tryptophan, likely indicating a read error. The chain recombines TRBV6-2 or TRBV6-3 with TRBJ2-1; D may correspond to TRBD1 or TRBD2 (6 bases each). The CDR3 is 13 amino acids. Trimming cost V 7 bases and J 13 bases, with 20 bases left between them. CDR1 is MNHEY, CDR2 SVGEGT, per germline. The CDR3 DNA is TGTGCCAGCACCCTGGAGGGGGTTGGTGATCAGTTCTTA. Protein product: CASTLEGVGDQFL.

This clonotype came up once. Sequence at one end of the junction differs from germline and may be a read error. The J gene is TRBJ1-5, the V gene TRBV6-2 or TRBV6-3; 10 bases line up with TRBD1. The CDR3 is 18 amino acids. Germline V gives CDR1 MNHEY, CDR2 SVGEGT. The CDR3: CASSYSSGQGTGNQPQHF. CDR3 sequence (DNA): TGTGCCAGCAGTTACTCGTCGGGACAGGGGACGGGCAATCAGCCCCAGCACTTT.

The chain is built from TRBV5-6 and TRBJ2-7, with no clear D. Per germline, CDR1 SGHDT and CDR2 YYEEEE. V lost 8 bases, J lost 3 bases, and 15 bases lay in between. CDR3 length equals 13 residues. The CDR3 region is CARRSLMVYEQYF. Here the CDR3 DNA reads TGTGCCAGGAGGTCCTTGATGGTCTACGAGCAGTACTTC. The whole variable domain, filled in from reference TRBV5-6 and TRBJ2-7, reads DAGVTQSPTHLIKTRGQQVTLRCSPKSGHDTVSWYQQALGQGPQFIFQYYEEEERQRGNFPDRFSGHQFPNYSSELNVNALLLGDSALYLCARRSLMVYEQYFGPGTRLTVT.

About this clonotype: One end of the junction varies from germline; a read error may be responsible. The genes are TRBV11-1 and TRBJ2-5; D possibly matches TRBD1 or TRBD2 (5 bases each). This CDR3 spans 15 amino acids. Looked up from germline, CDR1 is SGHAT and CDR2 is FQDESV (reference sequence). CDR3 loop: CASTLEGDGNETQNF. CDR3 DNA sequence: TGTGCCAGCACCTTAGAAGGGGACGGGAATGAGACCCAGAACTTC.

The chain combines TRBV29-1 with TRBJ2-2; either TRBD1 or TRBD2 may fit D (5 bases each). The CDR3 runs to 11 residues. Germline V gives CDR1 SQVTM, CDR2 ANQGSEA. The V end was cut by 7 bases, the J end by 17 bases, with 20 bases between. The DNA for the CDR3 is TGCAGCGCCAAGGGGAATGGGGAGATATTTTTT. It encodes CSAKGNGEIFF.

Comment on this clonotype: Relative to the germline gene, one junction end is altered; a read error may explain this. The chain employs TRBV4-3 and TRBJ2-2; 7 bases fit TRBD2. The length of the CDR3 is 14 residues. The germline CDR1 and CDR2 sequences are LGHNA and YSLEER. The CDR3, as DNA: TGCGCCAGCAGCAAAGTGGGAGGGACCGGGGAGTTGTTTTTT. Translation: CASSKVGGTGELFF.

A note on this clonotype: At one end, the junction sequence differs from germline, possibly due to a read error. The chain carries TRBV11-1 and TRBJ2-3; the D call may be TRBD1 or TRBD2 (5 bases each). The CDR3 spans 19 residues. CDR1 is SGHAT and CDR2 is FQDESV in the germline V gene (reference sequence). CDR3 sequence reads: CASSSGGRSVVARTDTQYF. CDR3 bases: TGTGCCAGTAGCTCTGGGGGAAGATCTGTTGTAGCCCGCACAGATACGCAGTATTTT.

As for this clonotype: No conserved phenylalanine or tryptophan is present at the end of the CDR3, so a read error is the likely explanation. V gene TRBV11-2 combines with J gene TRBJ2-5; 8 bases line up with TRBD2. Germline loops: CDR1 SGHAT, CDR2 FQNNGV. The CDR3 is 14 amino acids. The CDR3 loop reads CASSLSGGQGTQYI. In nucleotides, the CDR3 is TGTGCCAGCAGCTTAAGCGGGGGACAAGGGACCCAGTACATC.

This clonotype was seen at least ten times. V gene TRBV30 combines with J gene TRBJ1-2; TRBD1 matches at 8 bases. Unmatched junction bases numbered 7, after V lost 4 bases and J lost 9 bases. The germline V gene encodes CDR1 GTSNPN and CDR2 SVGIG (reference sequence). This CDR3 spans 12 amino acids. CDR3 loop: CAWTWDRLSYTF. The CDR3 DNA follows: TGTGCCTGGACCTGGGACAGGCTCAGCTACACCTTC.

This clonotype was seen a few times. In nucleotides, the CDR3 is TGTGCCAGCAGCCCAGGGACTAGCGGGAGGGCCGCACAGGATACGCAGTATTTT. It yields the protein CASSPGTSGRAAQDTQYF. This chain connects TRBV7-3 to TRBJ2-3, with 16 bases lining up with TRBD2. The germline V gene encodes CDR1 SGHTA and CDR2 FQGTGA. The CDR3 spans 18 residues. Trimming removed 5 bases from V and 6 bases from J; junction bases left unmatched: 11. Based on the CDR3 plus reference TRBV7-3 and TRBJ2-3, the full variable domain is GAGVSQTPSNKVTEKGKYVELRCDPISGHTALYWYRQSLGQGPEFLIYFQGTGAADDSGLPNDRFFAVRPEGSVSTLKIQRTERGDSAVYLCASSPGTSGRAAQDTQYFGPGTRLTVL.

This clonotype has more than one count but fewer than ten. One end of the junction does not line up with germline, which may come from a read error. The CDR3 nucleotides are TGTGCTAGCAGTTTGGGGGCTGAAGCTCTCTTT. Protein product: CASSLGAEALF. V usage is TRBV12-3 or TRBV12-4 and J usage is TRBJ1-1, with a tentative D call TRBD1 (6 bases). This CDR3 region has 11 residues.